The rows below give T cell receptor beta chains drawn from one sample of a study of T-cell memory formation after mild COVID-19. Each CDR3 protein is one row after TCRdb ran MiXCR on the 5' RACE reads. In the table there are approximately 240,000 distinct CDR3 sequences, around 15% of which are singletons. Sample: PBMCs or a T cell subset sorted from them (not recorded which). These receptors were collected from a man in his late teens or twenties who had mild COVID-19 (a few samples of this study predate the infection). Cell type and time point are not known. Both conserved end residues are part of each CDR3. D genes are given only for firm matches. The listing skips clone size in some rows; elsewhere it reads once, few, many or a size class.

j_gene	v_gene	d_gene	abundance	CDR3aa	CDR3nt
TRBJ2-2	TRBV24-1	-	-	CATSDLVPGEAGELFF	TGTGCCACCAGTGATCTTGTTCCAGGGGAAGCCGGGGAGCTGTTTTTT
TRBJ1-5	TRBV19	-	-	CASSFQGGSNQPQHF	TGTGCCAGTAGTTTCCAGGGAGGTAGCAATCAGCCCCAGCATTTT
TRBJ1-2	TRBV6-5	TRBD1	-	CASSYSSLDRGPRYGYTF	TGTGCCAGCAGTTACTCGAGTCTGGACAGGGGGCCTCGCTATGGCTACACCTTC
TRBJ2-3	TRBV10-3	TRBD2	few	CAISDSGLASTDTQYF	TGTGCCATCAGTGATTCGGGACTAGCGTCGACAGATACGCAGTATTTT
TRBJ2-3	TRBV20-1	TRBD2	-	CSASWTSRTPDTQYF	TGCAGTGCTTCATGGACTAGCAGAACCCCAGATACGCAGTATTTT
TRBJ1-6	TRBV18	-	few	CASSREWNSPLHF	TGTGCCAGCTCGAGGGAGTGGAATTCACCCCTCCACTTT
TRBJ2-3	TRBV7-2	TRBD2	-	CASSYRASGGSPDTQYF	TGTGCCAGCAGCTACCGGGCTAGCGGGGGGTCTCCAGATACGCAGTATTTT
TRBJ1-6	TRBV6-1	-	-	CASSEALDGSSPLHF	TGTGCCAGCAGTGAAGCCCTGGATGGTAGCTCACCCCTCCACTTT
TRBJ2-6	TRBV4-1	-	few	CASSQYAALGTGANVLTF	TGCGCCAGCAGCCAGTATGCGGCTTTAGGGACCGGGGCCAACGTCCTGACTTTC
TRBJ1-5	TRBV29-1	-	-	CSVVVGNQPQHF	TGCAGCGTTGTGGTCGGAAATCAGCCCCAGCATTTT
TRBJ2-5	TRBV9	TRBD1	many	CASSASPLDRVETQYF	TGTGCCAGCAGCGCCAGCCCCCTTGACAGGGTAGAGACCCAGTACTTC
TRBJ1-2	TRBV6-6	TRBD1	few	CASSYAGQGLRGYTF	TGTGCCAGCAGTTACGCGGGACAGGGTTTGCGGGGCTACACCTTC
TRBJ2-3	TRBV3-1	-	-	CASSEGGRGTDTQYF	TGTGCCAGCAGCGAAGGAGGACGGGGCACAGATACGCAGTATTTT
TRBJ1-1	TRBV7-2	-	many	CASSSGMNTEAFF	TGTGCCAGCAGCTCAGGCATGAACACTGAAGCTTTCTTT
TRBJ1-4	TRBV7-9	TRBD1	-	CASSLGQGGEKLFF	TGTGCCAGCAGCTTGGGACAGGGAGGTGAAAAACTGTTTTTT
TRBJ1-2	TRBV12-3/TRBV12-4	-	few	CASRPGRTVYGYTF	TGTGCCAGCAGACCCGGACGGACCGTCTATGGCTACACCTTC
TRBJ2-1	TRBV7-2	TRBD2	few	CASSARTSGHNEQFF	TGTGCCAGCAGCGCGCGGACTAGCGGTCACAATGAGCAGTTCTTC
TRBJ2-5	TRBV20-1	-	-	CSAPQGGGETQYF	TGCAGTGCTCCCCAGGGGGGGGGAGAGACCCAGTACTTC
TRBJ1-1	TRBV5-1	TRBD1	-	CASSVQGGLNTEAFF	TGCGCCAGCAGCGTACAGGGGGGGTTGAACACTGAAGCTTTCTTT
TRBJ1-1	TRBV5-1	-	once	CASKVEGGTEAFF	TGCGCCAGCAAGGTTGAGGGGGGTACTGAAGCTTTCTTT
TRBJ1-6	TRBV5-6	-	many	CASSLFGMSSYNSPLHF	TGTGCCAGCAGCTTGTTCGGGATGAGCTCCTATAATTCACCCCTCCACTTT
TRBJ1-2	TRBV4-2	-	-	CASSQAAESEGRGGYTF	TGTGCCAGCAGCCAAGCCGCAGAGTCTGAGGGGCGCGGAGGCTACACCTTC
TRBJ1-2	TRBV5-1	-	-	CASSLADRTHRYTF	TGCGCCAGCAGCTTGGCCGACAGGACTCACCGCTACACCTTC
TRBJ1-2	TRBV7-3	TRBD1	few	CASSLTGTGYGYTF	TGTGCCAGCAGCCTGACCGGGACAGGGTATGGCTACACCTTC
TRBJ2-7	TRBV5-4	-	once	CAARGPYEQYF	TGTGCCGCGAGGGGACCCTACGAGCAGTACTTC
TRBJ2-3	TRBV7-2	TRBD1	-	CASSLELLRGLTDTQYF	TGTGCCAGCAGCTTAGAACTATTGAGGGGGCTCACAGATACGCAGTATTTT
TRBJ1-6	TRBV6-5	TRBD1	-	CASSYRTGVNSPLHF	TGTGCCAGCAGTTACCGGACAGGGGTTAATTCACCCCTCCACTTT
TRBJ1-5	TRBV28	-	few	CASSLPNQPQHF	TGTGCCAGCAGTTTACCAAATCAGCCCCAGCATTTT
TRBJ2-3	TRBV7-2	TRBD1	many	CASSPHRDRGRDTQYF	TGTGCCAGCAGCCCCCACCGGGACAGGGGGCGAGATACGCAGTATTTT
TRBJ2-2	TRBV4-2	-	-	CASSQDMGNDGELFF	TGTGCCAGCAGCCAAGATATGGGAAACGACGGGGAGCTGTTTTTT
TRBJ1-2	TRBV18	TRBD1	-	CASSSVSQGAFNGYTF	TGTGCCAGCTCATCTGTAAGCCAGGGGGCCTTTAATGGCTACACCTTC
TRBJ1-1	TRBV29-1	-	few	CSVGGRGTEAFF	TGCAGCGTCGGGGGGAGAGGAACTGAAGCTTTCTTT
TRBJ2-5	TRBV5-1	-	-	CASSFGLEETQYF	TGCGCCAGCAGCTTCGGGCTCGAGGAGACCCAGTACTTC
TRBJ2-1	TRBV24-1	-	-	CATSDMTLGDEQFF	TGTGCCACCAGTGATATGACCCTAGGGGATGAGCAGTTCTTC
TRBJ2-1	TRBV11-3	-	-	CASSLDEEGWFF	TGTGCCAGCAGCTTAGATGAGGAGGGATGGTTCTTC
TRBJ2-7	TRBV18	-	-	CASSPLIGDSYEQYF	TGTGCCAGCTCACCACTAATAGGGGACTCCTACGAGCAGTACTTC
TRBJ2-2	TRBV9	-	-	CASSVSGSGELFF	TGTGCCAGCAGCGTGTCAGGGTCCGGGGAGCTGTTTTTT
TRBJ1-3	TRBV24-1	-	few	CATRGSGNTIYF	TGTGCCACCAGGGGCTCTGGAAACACCATATATTTT
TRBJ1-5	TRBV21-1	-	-	CASSKEERSSNQPQHF	TGTGCCAGCAGCAAAGAAGAGAGGAGTAGCAATCAGCCCCAGCATTTT
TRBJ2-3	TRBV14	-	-	CASSPSGVLKDTQYF	TGTGCCAGCAGCCCCTCTGGGGTACTCAAAGATACGCAGTATTTT
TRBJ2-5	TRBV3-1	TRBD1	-	CASSQGQATETQYF	TGTGCCAGCAGCCAGGGACAGGCCACGGAGACCCAGTACTTC
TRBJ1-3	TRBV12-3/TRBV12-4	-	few	CASSLAPGGGIRNTIYF	TGTGCCAGCAGTTTGGCCCCGGGGGGGGGAATTCGAAACACCATATATTTT
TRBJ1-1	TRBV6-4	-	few	CASSDSTTGNTEAFF	TGTGCCAGCAGTGACTCGACTACGGGCAACACTGAAGCTTTCTTT
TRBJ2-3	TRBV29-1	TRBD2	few	CSVIAGLSTDTQYF	TGCAGCGTTATAGCGGGGCTGAGCACAGATACGCAGTATTTT
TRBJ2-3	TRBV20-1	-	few	CSAPVGGGASDTQYF	TGCAGTGCCCCGGTGGGTGGGGGGGCCTCAGATACGCAGTATTTT
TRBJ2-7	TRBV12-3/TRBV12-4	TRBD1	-	CASSTRSGGAYEQYF	TGTGCCAGCAGTACTCGGTCAGGGGGAGCCTACGAGCAGTACTTC
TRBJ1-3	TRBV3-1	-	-	CASSQGPAGNTIYF	TGTGCCAGCAGCCAGGGGCCGGCGGGAAACACCATATATTTT
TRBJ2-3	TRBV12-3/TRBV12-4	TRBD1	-	CASSSQGAMSDTQYF	TGTGCCAGCAGCAGTCAGGGGGCGATGTCAGATACGCAGTATTTT
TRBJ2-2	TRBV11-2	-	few	CASSRRTGNTGELFF	TGTGCCAGCAGCCGAAGGACGGGGAACACCGGGGAGCTGTTTTTT
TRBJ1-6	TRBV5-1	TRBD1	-	CASSFKGQGDSPLHF	TGCGCCAGCAGCTTTAAGGGACAGGGGGATTCACCCCTCCACTTT
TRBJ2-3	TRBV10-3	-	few	CAISEAGRSTDTQYF	TGTGCCATCAGTGAGGCCGGACGGAGCACAGATACGCAGTATTTT